This T cell receptor (beta chain) was profiled in a study of control samples from healthy donors and cancer patients. This CDR3 is built from 14 residues. The J segment lost 3 bases and the V segment lost 3 bases, leaving 5 bases of the junction unmatched. Germline V gene data show CDR1 as SGHNT and CDR2 as YYREEE (reference sequence). This table comes from immunoSEQ multiplex PCR, and its TCRdb copy is limited to in-frame clones, with some not included. The sample yields almost 90,000 clones, 86% seen once. The sequenced sample consisted of blood. V usage is TRBV5-4 and J usage is TRBJ2-7, with 8 bases that match TRBD1. This receptor was obtained from a man between 25 and 39 years old in good health. The CDR3 region has the DNA TGTGCCAGCAGCTCAGGGGGCAGGGGCTACGAGCAGTACTTC. Residues: CASSSGGRGYEQYF.